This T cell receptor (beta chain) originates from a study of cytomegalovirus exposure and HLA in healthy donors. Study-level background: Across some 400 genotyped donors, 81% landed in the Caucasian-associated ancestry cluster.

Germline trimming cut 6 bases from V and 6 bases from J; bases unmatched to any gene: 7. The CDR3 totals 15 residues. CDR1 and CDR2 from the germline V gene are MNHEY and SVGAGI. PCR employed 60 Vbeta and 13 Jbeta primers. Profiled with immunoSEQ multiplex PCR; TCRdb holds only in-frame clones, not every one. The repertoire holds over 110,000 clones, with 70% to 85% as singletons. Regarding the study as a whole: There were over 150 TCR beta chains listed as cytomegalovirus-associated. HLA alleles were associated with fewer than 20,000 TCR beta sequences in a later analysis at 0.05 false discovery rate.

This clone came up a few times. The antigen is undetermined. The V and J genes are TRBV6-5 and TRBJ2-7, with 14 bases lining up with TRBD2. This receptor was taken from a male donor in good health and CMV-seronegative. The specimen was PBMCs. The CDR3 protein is CASSPQGTSGGEQYF. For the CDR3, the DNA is TGTGCCAGCAGCCCCCAGGGGACTAGCGGGGGCGAGCAGTACTTC.